This T cell receptor beta chain was found in a study of vaccination effects on CD4 cells after COVID-19. Whole-study results and caveats: At late timepoints after vaccination, vaccine- and infection-induced clones shrank markedly. Limitations: small convalescent group and missing early post-infection timepoints.

Using immunoSEQ multiplex PCR, the repertoire was profiled, and TCRdb retains in-frame clones only, with some absent. The table lists some 22,000 clones, roughly two thirds of them singletons, with 26% in the top ten. The V gene's germline CDR1 is SGDLS and CDR2 YYNGEE. The length of the CDR3 is 17 residues. The junction had 12 bases not matched to a gene; V was cut back by 0 bases and J by 6 bases. Under the ViraFEST assay, PBMC were stimulated with viral peptide pools so that antigen-specific CD4+ T cells expanded. Sequencing was performed afterwards. After roughly 11 days in culture, the CD4+ T cells were isolated. In the vaccine recipients, nucleocapsid antibodies were negative and there was no prior SARS-CoV-2 infection. A density of about 2 million PBMC per well was used; these cells were cultured with 10 IU/ml IL-2 and about 9.4 ug/ml peptides. On both days 3 and 7, half of the culture medium was replaced with IL-2 medium.

On this clone itself: The antigen remains unidentified.

The starting material was CD4+ T cells from PBMCs cultured with HCoV-NL63 spike peptides, obtained before COVID-19 vaccination. V and J are TRBV9 and TRBJ2-3, with 8 bases fitting TRBD2. The receptor comes from a human donor who received a COVID-19 vaccine. This CDR3 is CASSVAGAGDIRDTQYF. The DNA of the CDR3 is TGTGCCAGCAGCGTAGCTGGAGCGGGGGATATCAGGGATACGCAGTATTTT.